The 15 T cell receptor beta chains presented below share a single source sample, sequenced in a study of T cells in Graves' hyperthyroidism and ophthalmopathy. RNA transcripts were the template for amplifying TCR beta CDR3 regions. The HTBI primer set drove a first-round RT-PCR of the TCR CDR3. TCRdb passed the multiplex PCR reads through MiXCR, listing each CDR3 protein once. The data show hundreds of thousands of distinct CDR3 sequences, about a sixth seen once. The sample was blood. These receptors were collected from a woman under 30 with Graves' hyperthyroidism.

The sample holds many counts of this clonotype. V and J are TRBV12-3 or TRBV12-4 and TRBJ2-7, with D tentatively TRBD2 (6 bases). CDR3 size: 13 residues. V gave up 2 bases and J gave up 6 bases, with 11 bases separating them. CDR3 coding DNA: TGTGCCAGCAGTTTAAGGGGAGGCGGCGAGCAGTACTTC. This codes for CASSLRGGGEQYF.

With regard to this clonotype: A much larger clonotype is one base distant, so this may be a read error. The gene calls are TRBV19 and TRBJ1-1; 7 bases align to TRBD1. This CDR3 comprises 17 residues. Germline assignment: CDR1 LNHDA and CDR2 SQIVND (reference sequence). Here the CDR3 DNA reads TGTACCAGTAGTGCTCGACAGGGTGGTTTTCGGATCACTGAAGCTTTCTTT. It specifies CTSSARQGGFRITEAFF. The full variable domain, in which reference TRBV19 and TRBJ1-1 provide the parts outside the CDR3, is DGGITQSPKYLFRKEGQNVTLSCEQNLNHDAMYWYRQDPGQGLRLIYYSQIVNDFQKGDIAEGYSVSREKKESFPLTVTSAQKNPTAFYLCTSSARQGGFRITEAFFGQGTRLTVV.

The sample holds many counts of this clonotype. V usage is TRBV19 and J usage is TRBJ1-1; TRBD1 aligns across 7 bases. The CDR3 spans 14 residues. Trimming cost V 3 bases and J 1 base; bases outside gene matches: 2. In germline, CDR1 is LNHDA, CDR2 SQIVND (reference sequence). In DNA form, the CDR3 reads TGTGCCAGTAGTATGGGACAGTCGAACACTGAAGCTTTCTTT. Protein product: CASSMGQSNTEAFF.

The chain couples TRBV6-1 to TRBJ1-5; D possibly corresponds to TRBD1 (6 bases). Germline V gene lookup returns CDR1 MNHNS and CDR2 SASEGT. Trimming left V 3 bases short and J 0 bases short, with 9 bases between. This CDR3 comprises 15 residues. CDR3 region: CASSETGASNQPQHF. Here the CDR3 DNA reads TGTGCCAGCAGTGAGACAGGAGCTAGCAATCAGCCCCAGCATTTT.

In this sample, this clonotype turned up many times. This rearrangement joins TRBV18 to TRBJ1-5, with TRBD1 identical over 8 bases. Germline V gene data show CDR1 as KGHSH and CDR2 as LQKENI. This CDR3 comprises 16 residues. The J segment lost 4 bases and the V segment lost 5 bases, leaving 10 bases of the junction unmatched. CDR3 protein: CASSARQGIQNQPQHF. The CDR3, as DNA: TGTGCCAGCTCAGCGAGACAGGGGATACAAAATCAGCCCCAGCATTTT.

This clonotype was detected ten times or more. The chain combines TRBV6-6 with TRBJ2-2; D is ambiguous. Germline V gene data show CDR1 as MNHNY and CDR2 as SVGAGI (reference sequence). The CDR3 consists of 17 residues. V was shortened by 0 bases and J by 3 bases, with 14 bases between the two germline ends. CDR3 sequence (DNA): TGTGCCAGCAGTTACTCCTTGCCGGGTCCTCACACCGGGGAGCTGTTTTTT. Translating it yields CASSYSLPGPHTGELFF.

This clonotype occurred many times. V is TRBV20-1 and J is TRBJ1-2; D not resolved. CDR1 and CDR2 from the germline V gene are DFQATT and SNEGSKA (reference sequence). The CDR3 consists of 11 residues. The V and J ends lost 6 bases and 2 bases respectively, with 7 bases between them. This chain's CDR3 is CSANINYGYTF. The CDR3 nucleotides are TGCAGTGCCAACATAAACTATGGCTACACCTTC.

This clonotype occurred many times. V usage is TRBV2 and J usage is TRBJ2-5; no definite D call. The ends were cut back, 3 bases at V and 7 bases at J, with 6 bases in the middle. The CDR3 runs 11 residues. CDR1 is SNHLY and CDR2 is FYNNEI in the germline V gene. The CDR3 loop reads CASSDLGTQYF. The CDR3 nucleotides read TGTGCCAGCAGTGACTTGGGGACCCAGTACTTC.

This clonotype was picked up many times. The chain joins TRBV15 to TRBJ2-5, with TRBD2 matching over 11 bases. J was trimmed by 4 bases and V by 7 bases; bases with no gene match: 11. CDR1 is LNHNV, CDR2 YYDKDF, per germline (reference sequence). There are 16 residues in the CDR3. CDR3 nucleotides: TGTGCCACCAACCTGGGACTAGCGGACACGTCAGAGACCCAGTACTTC. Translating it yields CATNLGLADTSETQYF. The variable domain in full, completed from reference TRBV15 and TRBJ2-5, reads DAMVIQNPRYQVTQFGKPVTLSCSQTLNHNVMYWYQQKSSQAPKLLFHYYDKDFNNEADTPDNFQSRRPNTSFCFLDIRSPGLGDTAMYLCATNLGLADTSETQYFGPGTRLLVL.

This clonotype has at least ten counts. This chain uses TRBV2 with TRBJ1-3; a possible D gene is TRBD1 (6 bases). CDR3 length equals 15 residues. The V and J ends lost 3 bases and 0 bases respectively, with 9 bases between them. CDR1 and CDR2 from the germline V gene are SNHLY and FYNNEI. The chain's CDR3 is CASSEDRSSGNTIYF. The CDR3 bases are TGTGCCAGCAGTGAGGACAGAAGCTCTGGAAACACCATATATTTT.

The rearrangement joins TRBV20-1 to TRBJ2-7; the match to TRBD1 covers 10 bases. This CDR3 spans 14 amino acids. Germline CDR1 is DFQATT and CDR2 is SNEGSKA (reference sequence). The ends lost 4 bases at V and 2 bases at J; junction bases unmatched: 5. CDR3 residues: CSAKTGTGAYEQYF. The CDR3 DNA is TGCAGTGCTAAAACTGGGACAGGGGCCTACGAGCAGTACTTC.

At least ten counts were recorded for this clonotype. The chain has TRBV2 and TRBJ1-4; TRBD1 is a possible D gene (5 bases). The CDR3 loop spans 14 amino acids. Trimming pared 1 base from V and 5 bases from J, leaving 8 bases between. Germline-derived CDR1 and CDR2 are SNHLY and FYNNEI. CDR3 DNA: TGTGCCAGCAGTGAAGGTGGGGCGAATGAAAAACTGTTTTTT. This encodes CASSEGGANEKLFF.

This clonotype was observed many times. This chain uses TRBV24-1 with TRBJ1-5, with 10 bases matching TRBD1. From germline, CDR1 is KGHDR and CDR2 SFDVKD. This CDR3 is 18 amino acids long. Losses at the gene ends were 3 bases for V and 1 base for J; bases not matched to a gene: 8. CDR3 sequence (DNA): TGTGCCACCAGTGATGCCGGGACAGGGGACTTCAGCAATCAGCCCCAGCATTTT. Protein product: CATSDAGTGDFSNQPQHF.

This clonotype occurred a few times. In nucleotides, the CDR3 is TGCGCCAGCAGCCAATACCCCGGGACGGATGAAGCTTTCTTT. It yields the protein CASSQYPGTDEAFF. The chain employs TRBV5-1 and TRBJ1-1; a possible D gene is TRBD1 (5 bases). Trimming left V 4 bases short and J 7 bases short, with 17 bases between. The germline gives CDR1 SGHRS, CDR2 YFSETQ. The CDR3 is 14 residues long.

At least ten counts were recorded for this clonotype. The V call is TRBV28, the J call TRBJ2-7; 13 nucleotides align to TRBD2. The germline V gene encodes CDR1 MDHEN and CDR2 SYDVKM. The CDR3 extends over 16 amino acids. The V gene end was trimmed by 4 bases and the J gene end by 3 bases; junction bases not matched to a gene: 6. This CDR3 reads CASSSPGLAGYYEQYF. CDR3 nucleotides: TGTGCCAGCAGTTCACCGGGACTAGCGGGATACTACGAGCAGTACTTC.